The sequence of this TCR beta chain was determined in a study of tumor and adjacent non-tumor tissue in lung cancer. On the study more broadly: Patients comprised 12 adenocarcinoma, 2 squamous cell carcinoma and 1 small cell lung cancer.

Regarding this clonotype: Its specificity is unknown. One junction end does not reproduce the germline sequence, and a read error may be involved.

This CDR3 contains 15 residues. CDR1 and CDR2 from the germline V gene are SGHNT and YYREEE (reference sequence). RNA was extracted from bulk tissue without any cell sorting. This non-tumor lung sample came from over 3 cm beyond the tumor edge. A modified ARM-PCR protocol with three rounds of nested PCR amplified TCRbeta. Each CDR3 protein gets one entry after TCRdb re-called the multiplex PCR reads with MiXCR. The table lists about 98,000 distinct CDR3 sequences, about 80% of them singletons. Study-wide points: Top 100 clones took a larger repertoire share in normal lung. Significantly higher TCR diversity was found in tumor than normal lung. Shorter survival was associated with higher TCR diversity in tumors.

V gene TRBV5-4 combines with J gene TRBJ2-2; TRBD2 aligns across 7 bases. This receptor was taken from a man aged 55 to 70 with small cell lung cancer. Sequenced input: distant non-tumor lung tissue. This CDR3 reads CDSTRSSGYTGKLFF. CDR3 nucleotide sequence: TGTGACAGCACCCGGAGTAGCGGGTACACCGGGAAGCTGTTTTTT. The full variable domain, with the rest looked up from reference TRBV5-4 and TRBJ2-2, is ETGVTQSPTHLIKTRGQQVTLRCSSQSGHNTVSWYQQALGQGPQFIFQYYREEENGRGNFPPRFSGLQFPNYSSELNVNALELDDSALYLCDSTRSSGYTGKLFFGEGSRLTVL.